This T cell receptor (beta chain) was recorded in a study of control samples from healthy donors and cancer patients. Here immunoSEQ multiplex PCR was the method, and the copy in TCRdb shows in-frame clones only, minus some. The sample contains 130,000 or so clones, approximately 92% of which appear only once. Trimming at V came to 7 bases and at J to 6 bases, leaving 4 bases not matched to a gene. This CDR3 spans 12 amino acids. This chain links TRBV12-3 or TRBV12-4 with TRBJ2-7; 9 bases align to TRBD1. This TCR came from a young man in good health. The specimen sequenced was blood. The CDR3 DNA follows: TGTGCCAGCACGGGACAGGGTATCGAGCAGTACTTC. It yields the protein CASTGQGIEQYF.